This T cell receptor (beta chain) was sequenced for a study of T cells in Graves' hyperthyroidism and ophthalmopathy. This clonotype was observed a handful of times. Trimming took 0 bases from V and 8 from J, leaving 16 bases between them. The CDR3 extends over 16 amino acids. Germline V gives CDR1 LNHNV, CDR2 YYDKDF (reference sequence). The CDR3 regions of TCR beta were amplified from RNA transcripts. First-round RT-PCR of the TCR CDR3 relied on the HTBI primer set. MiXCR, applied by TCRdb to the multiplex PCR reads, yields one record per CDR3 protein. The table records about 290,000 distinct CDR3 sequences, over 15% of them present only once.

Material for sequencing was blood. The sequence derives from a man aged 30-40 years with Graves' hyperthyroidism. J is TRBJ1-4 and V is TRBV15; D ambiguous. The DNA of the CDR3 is TGTGCCACCAGCAGAGATCGGGCAGAGTCGAGGGAAAAACTGTTTTTT. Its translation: CATSRDRAESREKLFF. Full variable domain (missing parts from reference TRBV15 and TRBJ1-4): DAMVIQNPRYQVTQFGKPVTLSCSQTLNHNVMYWYQQKSSQAPKLLFHYYDKDFNNEADTPDNFQSRRPNTSFCFLDIRSPGLGDTAMYLCATSRDRAESREKLFFGSGTQLSVL.